What follows are 9 T cell receptor beta chains derived from one specimen sequenced in a study of CD8 T cells in ankylosing spondylitis (dated by TCRdb to 2016 to 2017). The library was built by means of 5' RACE. Sequencing took place on an Illumina HiSeq 2500. In TCRdb, the public reads were trimmed at Q25 with fastp and aligned with MiXCR, with productive beta chains retained. When rows share a CDR3 protein, they turn into one entry using the most common DNA and genes. The sample profile shows 200,000 to 300,000 distinct CDR3 sequences; about 11% of them were found once. The top ten constitute approximately 6.6% of the sample. Material: blood, either unsorted or a sorted T cell fraction (not recorded which). The receptors derive from a male donor with ankylosing spondylitis or in good health (not recorded which).

This clonotype was counted ten times or more. The gene calls are TRBV12-3 or TRBV12-4 and TRBJ1-2, with D hard to call. The CDR3 length is 14 residues. V lost 3 bases to trimming and J lost 6 bases, with 14 bases between them. The CDR3 DNA reads TGTGCCAGCAGTTTCGGGGTGGGGATTGATGGCTACACCTTC. As protein: CASSFGVGIDGYTF.

At least ten counts were recorded for this clonotype. The chain couples TRBV7-9 to TRBJ1-6; the D is unclear. From germline, CDR1 is SEHNR and CDR2 FQNEAQ (reference sequence). Trimming shortened V by 1 base and J by 7 bases, and 8 bases separated the two germline ends. This CDR3 has 14 residues. The CDR3 here is CASSLVLGNSPLHF. CDR3 DNA sequence: TGTGCCAGCAGCTTAGTTCTGGGAAATTCACCCCTCCACTTT.

The rearrangement joins TRBV5-1 to TRBJ2-1; D unresolved. CDR3 length: 15 residues. Germline V CDR1 and CDR2: SGHRS, YFSETQ. V was shortened by 4 bases and J by 0 bases, with 11 bases between the two germline ends. CDR3 residues: CASSSTGSSYNEQFF. The CDR3 region has the DNA TGCGCCAGCAGCAGTACGGGTTCCTCCTACAATGAGCAGTTCTTC.

This clonotype was detected ten times or more. The rearrangement joins TRBV12-3 or TRBV12-4 to TRBJ2-2; 12 nucleotides match TRBD2. V shed 2 bases and J 0 bases; nucleotides not matched to a gene: 10. CDR3 length equals 20 residues. CDR3 sequence (DNA): TGTGCCAGCAGTTTAATTCCGGGACTAGCGGGCCGGACGAACACCGGGGAGCTGTTTTTT. Translating gives CASSLIPGLAGRTNTGELFF.

This clonotype was observed at least ten times. The chain uses TRBV7-3 and TRBJ2-5; D perhaps matches TRBD2 (6 bases). With 2 bases removed from V and 6 bases from J, the gap between germline ends came to 10 bases. This CDR3 comprises 13 residues. Germline V gene data show CDR1 as SGHTA and CDR2 as FQGTGA. CDR3 in amino acids: CASSLDGGKTQYF. CDR3 DNA: TGTGCCAGCAGCTTAGACGGGGGAAAGACCCAGTACTTC.

This clonotype was counted many times. The chain has TRBV5-1 and TRBJ1-1; possibly TRBD1 for D (6 bases). The CDR3 runs 16 residues. Germline CDR1 reads SGHRS; CDR2 reads YFSETQ. Trimming stripped 0 bases from V and 1 base from J, with 13 bases between. The CDR3 bases are TGCGCCAGCAGCTTGGCGGTAGGGGGACGGAACACTGAAGCTTTCTTT. Its translation is CASSLAVGGRNTEAFF.

This clonotype was seen a handful of times. The chain is built from TRBV4-2 and TRBJ2-2; 8 nucleotides align to TRBD2. V was clipped by 6 bases and J by 0 bases; unmatched bases: 15. The germline V gene has CDR1 LGHNA and CDR2 YNFKEQ. The CDR3 runs 19 residues. CDR3 bases: TGTGCCAGCAGGACGGGATGGGGGCTAGCGGGCCCGAACACCGGGGAGCTGTTTTTT. Amino acids: CASRTGWGLAGPNTGELFF.

This clonotype was detected many times. V and J are TRBV4-2 and TRBJ2-7; 8 nucleotides line up with TRBD2. Germline-derived CDR1 and CDR2 are LGHNA and YNFKEQ. Losses at the gene ends were 4 bases for V and 1 base for J; bases not matched to a gene: 6. The CDR3 has 15 amino acids. The CDR3 DNA reads as TGTGCCAGCAGCCGTGAGGGACTAGGTTCCTACGAGCAGTACTTC. This translates into CASSREGLGSYEQYF.

This clonotype was observed at least ten times. This chain uses TRBV20-1 with TRBJ1-5; no clear D. The CDR3 has 11 amino acids. Germline CDR1 DFQATT, CDR2 SNEGSKA (reference sequence). Trimming stripped 0 bases from V and 11 bases from J, with 8 bases between. The CDR3 bases are TGCAGTGCTAGAGATACGAAGGCCCAGCATTTT. The encoded protein is CSARDTKAQHF.